The T cell receptor (beta chain) described here comes from a study of blood T cell repertoires in COVID-19 (dated by TCRdb to 2019 to 2021). About the full investigation: Samples from collaborators originated in the United States, Italy and Spain and spanned both the acute and convalescent phases of COVID-19. The repertoires were released in a freely available public database intended as a resource for research on the immune response to SARS-CoV-2. The sample metadata nearly always contained a de-identified subject ID, COVID-19 status, age in years and sex. Subjects who had been exposed to COVID-19, were actively infected with it, or had recovered from it provided the deeply sampled blood TCRbeta repertoires that made up the dataset. The samples were drawn from two sources: the first 160 participants of the ongoing ImmuneRACE study, and 1,000 to 1,500 subjects contributed by 6 global collaborators. The prospective study material was composed of cDNA or gDNA derived from T cells, B-cell-depleted T cells, or PBMCs. Where HLA class I and class II types were available, the types were taken from metadata supplied by the sample provider, not from assay-based typing.

The immunoSEQ Assay, a bias-controlled multiplex PCR, was used to amplify TCRbeta CDR3 regions from genomic DNA. Turning to the authors' computational methods: The number of nucleated cells in each sample was estimated from the amplification of reference gene primers within the assay. Sequence reads were collapsed and filtered to measure the absolute abundance of every unique TCRbeta CDR3 rearrangement. For each sample, productive Simpson clonality was calculated by taking the square root of Simpson's diversity index across productive rearrangements. This is the immuneACCESS table as TCRdb keeps it, with only in-frame sequences that have V and J called. A part of the clones is gone; compared with another copy, unresolved V genes explain less than half, and the rest is unexplained. For V, J and clone size, that table is used; D and trimming come from the DNA. The sample table lists about 40,000 clones, approximately 85% of them with a count of one. The top ten clonotypes cover approximately 13% of the sample.

Points the paper makes about the study in general: The amount of clinical and demographic metadata varied by source and participant and was provided uncurated.

The CDR3 has 13 amino acids, counting the end cysteine and phenylalanine. The CDR3 DNA has 39 bases and is translated from base 1. V loses 3 bases of germline sequence and J loses 4 bases, and the interval between the two ends is 8 bases. The germline V gene encodes CDR1 LNHDA and CDR2 SQIVND (reference sequence). For this clone: Its antigen remains undetermined. Per-base quality was not reported, and no clone a single base away is much larger than it.

Each collaborating institution followed its own protocols to collect whole blood in K2EDTA tubes. Collaborator samples were shipped for TCRbeta analysis as frozen whole blood, isolated PBMCs, or DNA extracted from either sample type. The chain employs TRBV19 and TRBJ2-3, with a weak D call of TRBD1 (5 bases match). The sample consisted of peripheral blood. The receptor was derived from a human donor in a cohort sampled during active COVID-19. In nucleotide form, the sequence is TGTGCCAGTAGTATTAGGGGTGCAGATACGCAGTATTTT. Its protein reads: CASSIRGADTQYF. The reference TRBV19 and TRBJ2-3 proteins fill in what lies around the CDR3, so the full variable domain reads DGGITQSPKYLFRKEGQNVTLSCEQNLNHDAMYWYRQDPGQGLRLIYYSQIVNDFQKGDIAEGYSVSREKKESFPLTVTSAQKNPTAFYLCASSIRGADTQYFGPGTRLTVL.